The clone carrying this TCR beta chain was counted only a few times. The sample comes from a study of blood T cells in healthy people across ages. Trimming left V 7 bases short and J 13 bases short, with 23 bases between. The germline V gene encodes CDR1 ENHRY and CDR2 SYGVKD. CDR3 length: 14 amino acids. Healthy Russian Caucasian donors spanned ages about 6 to 100 years. Drawing of peripheral blood yielded 7.5 to 10 milliliters from each donor. PCR was performed a second time for roughly 7 to 12 cycles using a sample-barcoded 5' primer and a J-beta primer mix. Each cDNA molecule, via a template-switch adaptor with 12 random nucleotides, was tagged. MiXCR, applied by TCRdb to the 5' RACE reads, yields one record per CDR3 protein. This repertoire shows roughly 1.6 million distinct CDR3 sequences, about 35% found once; its top ten account for about 10%.

This TCR came from a woman aged 25 to 39 in good health. Sequencing used blood. The genes are TRBV10-3 and TRBJ2-4; D possibly corresponds to TRBD1 (6 bases). This CDR3 is CAINTGAGAGEQYF. DNA of the CDR3: TGTGCCATCAACACCGGGGCAGGGGCTGGGGAGCAGTACTTC.